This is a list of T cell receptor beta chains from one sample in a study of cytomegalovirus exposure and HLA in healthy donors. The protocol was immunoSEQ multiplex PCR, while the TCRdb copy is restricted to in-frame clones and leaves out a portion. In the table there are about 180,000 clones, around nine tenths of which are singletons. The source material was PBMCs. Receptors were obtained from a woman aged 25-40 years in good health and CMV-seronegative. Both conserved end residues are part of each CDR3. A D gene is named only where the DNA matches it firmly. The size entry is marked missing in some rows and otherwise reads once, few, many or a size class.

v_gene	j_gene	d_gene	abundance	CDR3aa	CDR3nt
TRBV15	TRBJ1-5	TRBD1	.	CATSSLGGPRQPQHF	TGTGCCACCAGCAGCCTAGGGGGCCCCCGCCAGCCCCAGCATTTT
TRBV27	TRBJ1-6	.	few	CASSVGGSANSPLHF	TGTGCCAGCAGTGTCGGGGGATCGGCTAATTCACCCCTCCACTTT
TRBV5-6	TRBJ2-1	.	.	CASSLFTGSDNEQFF	TGTGCCAGCAGCTTGTTTACAGGGTCGGACAATGAGCAGTTCTTC
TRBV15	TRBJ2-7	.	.	CATSRNRFYEQYF	TGTGCCACCAGCAGAAACAGGTTCTACGAGCAGTACTTC
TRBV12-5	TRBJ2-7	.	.	CASGLSQGSSYEQYF	TGTGCTAGTGGTTTGAGCCAGGGGAGCTCCTACGAGCAGTACTTC
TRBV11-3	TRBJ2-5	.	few	CASSLGRGGETQYF	TGTGCCAGCAGCTTAGGTCGGGGTGGAGAGACCCAGTACTTC
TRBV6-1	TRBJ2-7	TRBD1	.	CASRQGTTYEQYF	TGTGCCAGCCGACAGGGGACAACCTACGAGCAGTACTTC
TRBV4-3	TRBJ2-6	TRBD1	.	CASSPTQGAGSGANVLTF	TGCGCCAGCAGCCCTACACAGGGGGCAGGATCTGGGGCCAACGTCCTGACTTTC
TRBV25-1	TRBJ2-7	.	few	CASRGPGQLREQYF	TGTGCCAGCAGGGGCCCTGGACAGTTACGGGAGCAGTACTTC
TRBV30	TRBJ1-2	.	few	CAHIRGGLGYTF	TGTGCTCACATCCGGGGGGGCTTGGGCTACACCTTC
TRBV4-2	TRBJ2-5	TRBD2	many	CASSPTSGGAETQYF	TGTGCCAGCAGCCCGACTAGCGGGGGGGCAGAGACCCAGTACTTC
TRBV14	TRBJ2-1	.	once	CASSLTTNNEQFF	TGTGCCAGCAGCCTGACTACTAACAATGAGCAGTTCTTC
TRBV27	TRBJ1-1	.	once	CASSQYTDSLNTEAFF	TGTGCCAGCAGTCAATATACGGACAGCCTGAACACTGAAGCTTTCTTT
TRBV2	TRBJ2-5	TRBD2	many	CASSERLAGQETQYF	TGTGCCAGCAGTGAAAGACTAGCGGGCCAAGAGACCCAGTACTTC
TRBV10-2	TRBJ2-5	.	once	CASRPGQHSQETQYF	TGCGCCAGCAGACCGGGACAACATTCCCAAGAGACCCAGTACTTC
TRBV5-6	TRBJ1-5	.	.	CASSRGGGYSNQPQHF	TGTGCCAGCAGCAGGGGGGGAGGGTATAGCAATCAGCCCCAGCATTTT
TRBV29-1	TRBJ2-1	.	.	CSAPRTDNYNEQFF	TGCAGCGCCCCCAGGACAGATAATTACAATGAGCAGTTCTTC
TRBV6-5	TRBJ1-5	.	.	CASSYGPNGSNQPQHF	TGTGCCAGCAGTTACGGCCCAAATGGTAGCAATCAGCCCCAGCATTTT
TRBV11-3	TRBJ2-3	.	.	CASSLLTSTDTQYF	TGTGCCAGCAGCCTATTGACAAGCACAGATACGCAGTATTTT
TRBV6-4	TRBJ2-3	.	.	CASSDGGATDTQYF	TGTGCCAGCAGTGACGGGGGGGCCACAGATACGCAGTATTTT
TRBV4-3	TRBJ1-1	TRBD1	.	CASSQGGQGWTEAFF	TGCGCCAGCAGCCAAGGTGGACAGGGATGGACTGAAGCTTTCTTT
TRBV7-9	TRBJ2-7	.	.	CASSLETSSRQYF	TGTGCCAGCAGCTTAGAGACTAGTAGTAGGCAGTACTTC
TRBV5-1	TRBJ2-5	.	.	CASSLADQETQYF	TGCGCCAGCAGCTTGGCAGACCAAGAGACCCAGTACTTC
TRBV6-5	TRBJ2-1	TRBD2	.	CASSYGTRHSYNEQFF	TGTGCCAGCAGTTACGGGACTAGACACTCCTACAATGAGCAGTTCTTC
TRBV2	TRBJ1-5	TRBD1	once	CASSEWTGENQPQHF	TGTGCCAGCAGTGAGTGGACAGGCGAGAATCAGCCCCAGCATTTT
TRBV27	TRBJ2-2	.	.	CASSWEAGELFF	TGTGCCAGCAGTTGGGAGGCCGGGGAGCTGTTTTTT
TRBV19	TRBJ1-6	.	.	CASSTRREVASPLHF	TGTGCCAGTAGCACGAGAAGGGAGGTTGCTTCACCCCTCCACTTT
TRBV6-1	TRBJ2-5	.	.	CASSGQQGRETQYF	TGTGCCAGCAGTGGTCAACAGGGCAGGGAGACCCAGTACTTC
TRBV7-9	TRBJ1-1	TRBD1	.	CASSHSPTGTEAFF	TGTGCCAGCAGCCACAGCCCGACAGGGACTGAAGCTTTCTTT
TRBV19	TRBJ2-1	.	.	CASTPQGSYNEQFF	TGTGCCAGTACCCCGCAGGGCTCCTACAATGAGCAGTTCTTC
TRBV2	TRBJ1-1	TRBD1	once	CASSWEQGEGTEAFF	TGTGCCAGCAGTTGGGAACAGGGGGAAGGTACTGAAGCTTTCTTT
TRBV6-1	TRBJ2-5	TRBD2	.	CASRAGGLETQYF	TGTGCCAGCAGGGCGGGGGGGCTTGAGACCCAGTACTTC
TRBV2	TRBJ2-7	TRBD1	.	CATLDRDYEQYF	TGTGCCACCTTGGACAGGGACTACGAGCAGTACTTC
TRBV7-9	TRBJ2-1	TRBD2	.	CASSGSSGGSEQFF	TGTGCCAGCAGCGGGTCTTCGGGGGGGTCTGAGCAGTTCTTC
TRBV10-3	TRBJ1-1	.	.	CAISDRAVNTEAFF	TGTGCCATCAGTGACAGGGCAGTAAACACTGAAGCTTTCTTT
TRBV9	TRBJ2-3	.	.	CASSVAKSTDTQYF	TGTGCCAGCAGCGTAGCTAAGAGCACAGATACGCAGTATTTT
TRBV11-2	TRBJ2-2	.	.	CASSSGGIGELFF	TGTGCCAGCAGCTCGGGCGGGATCGGGGAGCTGTTTTTT
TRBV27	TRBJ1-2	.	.	CASKVGALYGYTF	TGTGCCAGCAAGGTTGGGGCGCTCTATGGCTACACCTTC
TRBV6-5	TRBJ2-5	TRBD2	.	CASSLAGGSQETQYF	TGTGCCAGCAGCTTAGCGGGGGGTTCCCAAGAGACCCAGTACTTC
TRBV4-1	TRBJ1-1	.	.	CASSQVRGTGISGTEAFF	TGCGCCAGCAGCCAAGTACGGGGGACCGGCATCTCGGGCACTGAAGCTTTCTTT
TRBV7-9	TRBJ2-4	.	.	CASIGTADIQYF	TGTGCCAGCATCGGGACTGCGGACATTCAGTACTTC
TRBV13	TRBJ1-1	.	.	CASSNQGSGTEAFF	TGTGCCAGCAGCAATCAGGGGTCGGGAACTGAAGCTTTCTTT